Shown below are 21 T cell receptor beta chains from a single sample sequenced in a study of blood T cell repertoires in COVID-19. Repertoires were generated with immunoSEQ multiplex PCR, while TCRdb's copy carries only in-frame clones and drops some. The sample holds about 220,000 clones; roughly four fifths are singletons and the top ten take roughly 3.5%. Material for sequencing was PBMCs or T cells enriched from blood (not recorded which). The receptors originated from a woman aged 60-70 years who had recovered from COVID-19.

In nucleotides, the CDR3 is TGTGCCAGCAGTTATGGGGCGAGCACTGAAGCTTTCTTT. This sequence encodes CASSYGASTEAFF. The chain joins TRBV27 to TRBJ1-1, with D tentatively TRBD1 (5 bases). The CDR3 extends over 13 amino acids. The germline V and J ends were trimmed by 4 bases and 4 bases, with 10 bases remaining between them. In germline, CDR1 is MNHEY, CDR2 SMNVEV (reference sequence).

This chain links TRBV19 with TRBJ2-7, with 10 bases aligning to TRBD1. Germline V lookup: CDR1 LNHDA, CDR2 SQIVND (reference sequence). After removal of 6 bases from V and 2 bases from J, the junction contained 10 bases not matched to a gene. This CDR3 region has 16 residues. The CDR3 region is CASRSHSGQGPYEQYF. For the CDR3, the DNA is TGTGCCAGTAGGAGTCATTCGGGACAGGGGCCCTACGAGCAGTACTTC.

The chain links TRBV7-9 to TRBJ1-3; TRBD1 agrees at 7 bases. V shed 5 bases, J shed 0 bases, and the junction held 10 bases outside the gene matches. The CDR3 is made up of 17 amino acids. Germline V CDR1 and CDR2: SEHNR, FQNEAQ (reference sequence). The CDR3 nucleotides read TGTGCCAGCAGCGCCCAACAGGGGATAAGCTCTGGAAACACCATATATTTT. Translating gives CASSAQQGISSGNTIYF.

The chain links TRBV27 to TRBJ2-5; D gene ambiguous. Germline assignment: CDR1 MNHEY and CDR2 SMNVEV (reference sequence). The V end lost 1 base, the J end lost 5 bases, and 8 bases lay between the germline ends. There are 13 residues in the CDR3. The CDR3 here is CASSLYESETQYF. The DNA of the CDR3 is TGTGCCAGCAGTTTATATGAGTCGGAGACCCAGTACTTC.

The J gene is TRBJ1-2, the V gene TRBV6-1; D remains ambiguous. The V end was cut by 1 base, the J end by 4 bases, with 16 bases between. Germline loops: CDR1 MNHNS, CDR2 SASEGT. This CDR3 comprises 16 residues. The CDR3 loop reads CASSEDNSYLFYGYTF. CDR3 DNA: TGTGCCAGCAGTGAAGATAATAGTTATCTTTTCTATGGCTACACCTTC.

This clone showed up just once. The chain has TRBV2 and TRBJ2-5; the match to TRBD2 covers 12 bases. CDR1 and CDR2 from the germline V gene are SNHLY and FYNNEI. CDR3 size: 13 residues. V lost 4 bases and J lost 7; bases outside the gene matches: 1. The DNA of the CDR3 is TGTGCCAGCAGTGGACTAGCGGGGGCGACCCAGTACTTC. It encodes CASSGLAGATQYF.

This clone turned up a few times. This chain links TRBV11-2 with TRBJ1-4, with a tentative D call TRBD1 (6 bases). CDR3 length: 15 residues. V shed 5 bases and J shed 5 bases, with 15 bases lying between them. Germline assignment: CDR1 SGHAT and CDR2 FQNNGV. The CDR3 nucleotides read TGTGCCAGCAGCCAGAGCAGGGGCGAAAATGAAAAACTGTTTTTT. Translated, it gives CASSQSRGENEKLFF.

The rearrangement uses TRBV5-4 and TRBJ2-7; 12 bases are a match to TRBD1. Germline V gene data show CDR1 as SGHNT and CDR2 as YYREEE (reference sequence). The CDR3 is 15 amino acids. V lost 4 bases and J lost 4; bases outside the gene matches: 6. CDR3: CASSRAGQGAYEQYF. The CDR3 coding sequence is TGTGCCAGCAGCCGCGCGGGACAGGGGGCGTACGAGCAGTACTTC.

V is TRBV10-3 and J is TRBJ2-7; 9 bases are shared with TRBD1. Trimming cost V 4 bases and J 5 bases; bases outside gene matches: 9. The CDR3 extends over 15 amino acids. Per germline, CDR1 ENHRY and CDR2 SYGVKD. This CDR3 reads CAISGPGQGLHEQYF. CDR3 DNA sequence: TGTGCCATCAGTGGTCCGGGACAGGGCCTCCACGAGCAGTACTTC.

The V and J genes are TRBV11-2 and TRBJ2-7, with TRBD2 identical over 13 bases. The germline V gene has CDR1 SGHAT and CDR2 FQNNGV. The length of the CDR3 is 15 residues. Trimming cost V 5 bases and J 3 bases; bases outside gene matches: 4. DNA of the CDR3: TGTGCCAGCAGCACGGGACTAGCGGGGTACTACGAGCAGTACTTC. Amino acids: CASSTGLAGYYEQYF.

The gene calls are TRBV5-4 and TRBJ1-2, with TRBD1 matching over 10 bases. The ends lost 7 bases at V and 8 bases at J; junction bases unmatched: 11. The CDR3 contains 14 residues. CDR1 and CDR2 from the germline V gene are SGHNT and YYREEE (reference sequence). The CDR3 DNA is TGTGCCAGCTGGACAGGGGGACGCCGGGAGGGCTACACCTTC. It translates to CASWTGGRREGYTF.

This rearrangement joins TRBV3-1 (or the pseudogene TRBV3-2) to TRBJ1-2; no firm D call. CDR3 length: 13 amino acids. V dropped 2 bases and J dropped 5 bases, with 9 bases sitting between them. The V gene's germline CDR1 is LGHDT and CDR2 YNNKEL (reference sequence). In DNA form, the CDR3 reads TGTGCCAGCAGCCAACAAGTCTATTATGGCTACACCTTC. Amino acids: CASSQQVYYGYTF.

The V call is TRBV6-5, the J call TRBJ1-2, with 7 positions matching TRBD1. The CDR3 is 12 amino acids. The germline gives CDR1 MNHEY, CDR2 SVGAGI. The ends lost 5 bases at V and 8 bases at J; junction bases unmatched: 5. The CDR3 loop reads CASSTQGRGYTF. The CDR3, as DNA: TGTGCCAGCAGTACACAGGGGCGGGGCTACACCTTC.

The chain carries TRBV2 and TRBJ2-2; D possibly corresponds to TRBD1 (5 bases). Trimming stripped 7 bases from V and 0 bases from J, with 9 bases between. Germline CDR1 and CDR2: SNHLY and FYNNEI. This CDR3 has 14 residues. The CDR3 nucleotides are TGTGCCAGCAAGGGGCACACGAACACCGGGGAGCTGTTTTTT. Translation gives CASKGHTNTGELFF.

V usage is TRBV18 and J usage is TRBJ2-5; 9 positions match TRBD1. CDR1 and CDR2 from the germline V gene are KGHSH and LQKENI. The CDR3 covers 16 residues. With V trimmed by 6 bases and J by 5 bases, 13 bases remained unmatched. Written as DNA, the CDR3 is TGTGCCAGCTCCCGCGGACAGGGGCAGAGAGGGGAGACCCAGTACTTC. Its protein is CASSRGQGQRGETQYF. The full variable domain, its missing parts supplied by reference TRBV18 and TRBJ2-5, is NAGVMQNPRHLVRRRGQEARLRCSPMKGHSHVYWYRQLPEEGLKFMVYLQKENIIDESGMPKERFSAEFPKEGPSILRIQQVVRGDSAAYFCASSRGQGQRGETQYFGPGTRLLVL.

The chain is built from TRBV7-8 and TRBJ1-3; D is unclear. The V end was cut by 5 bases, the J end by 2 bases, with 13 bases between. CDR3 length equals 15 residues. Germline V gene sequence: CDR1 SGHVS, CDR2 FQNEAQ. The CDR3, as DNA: TGTGCCAGCAGCGCCACGGGGAACACTGGAAACACCATATATTTT. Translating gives CASSATGNTGNTIYF.

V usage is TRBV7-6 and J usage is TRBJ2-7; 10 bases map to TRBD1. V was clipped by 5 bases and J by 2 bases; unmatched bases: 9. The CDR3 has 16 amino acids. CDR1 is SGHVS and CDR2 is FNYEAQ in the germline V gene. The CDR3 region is CASSPKPGTGAYEQYF. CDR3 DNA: TGTGCCAGCAGCCCAAAACCCGGGACAGGGGCCTACGAGCAGTACTTC.

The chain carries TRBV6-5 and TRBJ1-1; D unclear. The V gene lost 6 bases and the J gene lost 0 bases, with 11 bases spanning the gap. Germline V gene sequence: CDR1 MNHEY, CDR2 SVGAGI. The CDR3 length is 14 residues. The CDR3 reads CASSAVGLNTEAFF. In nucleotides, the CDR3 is TGTGCCAGCAGCGCAGTGGGCCTGAACACTGAAGCTTTCTTT.

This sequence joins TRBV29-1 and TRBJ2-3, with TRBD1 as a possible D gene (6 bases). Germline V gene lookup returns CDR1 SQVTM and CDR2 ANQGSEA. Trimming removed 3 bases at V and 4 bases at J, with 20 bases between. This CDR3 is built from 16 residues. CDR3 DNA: TGCAGCGTTGAGCTTAGGAACAGGGTAGTTTCAGATACGCAGTATTTT. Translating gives CSVELRNRVVSDTQYF.

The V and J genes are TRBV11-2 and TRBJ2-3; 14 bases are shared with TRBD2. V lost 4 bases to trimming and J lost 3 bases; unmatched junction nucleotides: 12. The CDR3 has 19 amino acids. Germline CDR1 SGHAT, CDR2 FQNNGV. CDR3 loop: CASSSGLAGEGIWTDTQYF. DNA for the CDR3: TGTGCCAGCAGCTCGGGACTAGCGGGAGAGGGTATTTGGACAGATACGCAGTATTTT.

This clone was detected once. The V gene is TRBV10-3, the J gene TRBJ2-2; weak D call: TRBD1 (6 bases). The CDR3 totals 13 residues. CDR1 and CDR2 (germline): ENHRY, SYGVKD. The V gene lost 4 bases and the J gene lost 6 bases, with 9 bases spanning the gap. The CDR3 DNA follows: TGTGCCATCAGTGTAGGGGGTTCCGGGGAGCTGTTTTTT. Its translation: CAISVGGSGELFF.